This T cell receptor beta chain originates from a study of blood T cell repertoires in COVID-19. As for the study in general: Donors in the United States, Italy and Spain gave samples during acute or convalescent COVID-19. T cells, B-cell-depleted T cells, or PBMCs supplied cDNA or gDNA.

Original processing notes: Amplified reference gene primers provided the basis for estimating nucleated cell counts. The repertoire was sequenced with immunoSEQ multiplex PCR; TCRdb's copy has only in-frame clones and lacks some. Clonal size and the V and J genes are those of that table, whereas D and trimming came from the DNA. The sample consists of under 300,000 clones, around 90% of them appearing once. The CDR3 contains 18 residues. Deletions cut 5 bases from V and 3 bases from J, with 26 bases between. Germline V gives CDR1 SGHTA, CDR2 FQGNSA. Sample: peripheral blood. The chain couples TRBV7-2 to TRBJ2-7; a possible D gene is TRBD1 (6 bases). The TCR comes from a woman between 65 and 79 years old with active or convalescent COVID-19. The CDR3: CASSLLKAGAGEYYEQYF. The CDR3 DNA is TGTGCCAGCAGCCTGCTAAAGGCTGGGGCAGGGGAATACTACGAGCAGTACTTC.